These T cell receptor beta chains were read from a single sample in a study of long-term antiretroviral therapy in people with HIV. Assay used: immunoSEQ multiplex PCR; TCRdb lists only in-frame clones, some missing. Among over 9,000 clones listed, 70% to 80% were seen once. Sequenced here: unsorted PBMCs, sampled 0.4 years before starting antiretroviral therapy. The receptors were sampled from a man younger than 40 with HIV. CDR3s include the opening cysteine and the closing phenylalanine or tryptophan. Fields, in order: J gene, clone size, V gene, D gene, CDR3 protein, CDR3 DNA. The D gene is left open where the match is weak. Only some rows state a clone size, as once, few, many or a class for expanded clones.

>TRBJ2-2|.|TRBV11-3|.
CASSSPNTGELFF
TGTGCCAGCAGCTCACCCAACACCGGGGAGCTGTTTTTT
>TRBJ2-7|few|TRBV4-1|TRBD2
CASSQDPGGEQYF
TGCGCCAGCAGCCAAGATCCGGGGGGCGAGCAGTACTTC
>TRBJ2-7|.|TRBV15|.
CATSSSRSYEQYF
TGTGCCACCAGCAGCTCAAGGTCCTACGAGCAGTACTTC
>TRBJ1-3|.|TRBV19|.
CASSSGGVKAGNTIYF
TGTGCCAGTAGTAGCGGTGGAGTAAAAGCTGGAAACACCATATATTTT
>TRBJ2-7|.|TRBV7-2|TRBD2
CASSLSGSTGEQYF
TGTGCCAGCAGCCTTAGCGGGAGTACCGGCGAGCAGTACTTC
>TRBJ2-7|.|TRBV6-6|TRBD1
CASTLGTGVLEQYF
TGTGCCAGCACGCTGGGGACAGGGGTGCTCGAGCAGTACTTC
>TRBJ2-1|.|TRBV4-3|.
CASSNGYEQFF
TGCGCCAGCAGCAACGGCTATGAGCAGTTCTTC
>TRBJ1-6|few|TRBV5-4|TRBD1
CASSILTGVNSPLHF
TGTGCCAGCAGCATCCTAACAGGGGTGAATTCACCCCTCCACTTT
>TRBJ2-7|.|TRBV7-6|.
CASSFGGDLNEQYF
TGTGCCAGCAGCTTTGGCGGAGACCTCAACGAGCAGTACTTC
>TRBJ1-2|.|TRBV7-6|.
CASSLAQGDGYTF
TGTGCCAGCAGCTTAGCCCAGGGCGATGGCTACACCTTC
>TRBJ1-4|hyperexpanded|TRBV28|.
CASGGWNNEKLFF
TGTGCCAGCGGCGGGTGGAACAATGAAAAACTGTTTTTT
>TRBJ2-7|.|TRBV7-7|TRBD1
CASSRDSSYEQYF
TGTGCTAGCAGCCGGGACAGCTCCTACGAGCAGTACTTC
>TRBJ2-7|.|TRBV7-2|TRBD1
CASSLVWTGGSEQYF
TGTGCCAGCAGCTTAGTTTGGACAGGGGGAAGCGAGCAGTACTTC
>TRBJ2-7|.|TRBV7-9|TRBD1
CASSPGQGSGEQYF
TGTGCCAGCAGCCCCGGACAGGGCAGCGGCGAGCAGTACTTC
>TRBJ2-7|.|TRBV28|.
CASGGHNTYEQYF
TGTGCCAGCGGCGGACATAATACTTACGAGCAGTACTTC
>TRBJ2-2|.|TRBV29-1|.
CSVAQRDATTKWVTGELFF
TGCAGCGTTGCCCAACGGGACGCCACTACAAAGTGGGTCACCGGGGAGCTGTTTTTT
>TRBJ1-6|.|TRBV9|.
CATSSSYNSPLHF
TGTGCCACCTCAAGCTCCTATAATTCACCCCTCCACTTT
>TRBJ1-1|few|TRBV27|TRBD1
CASSLSGTGTGAFF
TGTGCCAGCAGTCTGTCCGGGACAGGGACAGGTGCTTTCTTT
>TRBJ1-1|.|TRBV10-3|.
CAHSQGSMNTEAFF
TGTGCCCACAGCCAGGGGTCTATGAACACTGAAGCTTTCTTT
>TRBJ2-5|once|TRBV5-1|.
CASSNGGNGETQYF
TGCGCCAGCAGCAACGGGGGAAATGGAGAGACCCAGTACTTC
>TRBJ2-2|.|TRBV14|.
CASSQLDNTGELFF
TGTGCCAGCAGCCAACTGGACAACACCGGGGAGCTGTTTTTT
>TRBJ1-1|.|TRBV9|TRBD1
CASSVVGQGATEAFF
TGTGCCAGCAGCGTAGTTGGACAGGGGGCCACTGAAGCTTTCTTT
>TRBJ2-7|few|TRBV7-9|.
CASSLSSQSYEQYF
TGTGCCAGCAGCTTATCGTCGCAATCCTACGAGCAGTACTTC